The entry below gives a single T cell receptor (beta chain) sequence along with its context. Germline loops: CDR1 GTSNPN, CDR2 SVGIG (reference sequence). Trimming cost V 8 bases and J 5 bases; bases outside gene matches: 6. The CDR3 length is 13 residues. This record comes from a study of blood T cell repertoires in COVID-19. Study at large: Samples came from the United States, Italy and Spain, spanning acute and convalescent COVID-19. PBMCs, B-cell-depleted T cells, or T cells were the source of the cDNA or gDNA that made up the material.

Authors' analysis steps: Amplified reference gene primers provided the basis for estimating nucleated cell counts. Assay: immunoSEQ multiplex PCR; the TCRdb copy retains only in-frame clones and omits some. The V and J calls and clone size were taken over from that table, and D and trimming were inferred from the DNA. The repertoire holds some 170,000 clones, roughly four fifths seen once, with about a tenth in the top ten. The TCR originated in a human donor in a cohort sampled during active COVID-19. The sequenced sample was peripheral blood. The rearrangement joins TRBV30 to TRBJ1-6; 7 nucleotides line up with TRBD1. The DNA of the CDR3 is TGTGCCAGGGGAACAGGGGATAATTCACCCCTCCACTTT. Translated: CARGTGDNSPLHF.